The rows below give T cell receptor beta chains drawn from one sample of a study of OX40 agonist ivuxolimab in advanced cancers. Only in-frame clones appear in the TCRdb table, and some are missing; sequencing was by immunoSEQ multiplex PCR. The sample holds tens of thousands of clones, about 89% seen once. The sequencing here drew on CD4+ or CD8+ T cells sorted from blood, taken in a trial of the OX40 agonist ivuxolimab. Receptor source: an adult with an advanced solid tumor such as melanoma, head and neck, liver or kidney cancer. CDR3s include the opening cysteine and the closing phenylalanine or tryptophan. D genes are given only for firm matches. Clone size, where shown, is once, few, many, or a class for clones that have expanded.

V,size,J,D,CDR3,DNA
TRBV15,.,TRBJ1-5,.,CATSRDGGGQPQHF,TGTGCCACCAGCAGAGATGGGGGAGGCCAGCCCCAGCATTTT
TRBV6-6,.,TRBJ2-6,.,CASSYFIAGANVLTF,TGTGCCAGCAGTTACTTCATCGCGGGGGCCAACGTCCTGACTTTC
TRBV9,.,TRBJ2-1,.,CASSVVNNEQFF,TGTGCCAGCAGCGTGGTAAACAATGAGCAGTTCTTC
TRBV4-3,.,TRBJ1-2,TRBD1,CASSPGQGALFGYTF,TGCGCCAGCAGCCCTGGCCAGGGGGCGCTTTTTGGCTACACCTTC
TRBV20-1,.,TRBJ2-1,.,CSAGGYNEQFF,TGCAGTGCTGGAGGGTACAATGAGCAGTTCTTC
TRBV28,.,TRBJ1-2,.,CASSLLLGPSGYGYTF,TGTGCCAGCAGTTTATTGTTGGGCCCAAGCGGCTATGGCTACACCTTC
TRBV6-5,.,TRBJ1-1,.,CASSYYSVMNTEAFF,TGTGCCAGCAGTTACTACAGCGTCATGAACACTGAAGCTTTCTTT
TRBV7-6,.,TRBJ2-3,TRBD2,CASSSGGETDTQYF,TGTGCCAGCAGCTCGGGAGGGGAAACAGATACGCAGTATTTT
TRBV6-6,.,TRBJ1-5,.,CASTEIMSNQPQHF,TGTGCCAGCACCGAGATCATGAGCAATCAGCCCCAGCATTTT
TRBV9,.,TRBJ2-3,.,CASSVGGADTQYF,TGTGCCAGCAGCGTAGGGGGAGCAGATACGCAGTATTTT
TRBV2,.,TRBJ1-5,.,CASSGTAYNQPQHF,TGTGCCAGCAGTGGGACAGCGTACAATCAGCCCCAGCATTTT
TRBV9,.,TRBJ1-2,.,CASSVNRDRDYGYTF,TGTGCCAGCAGCGTAAACAGGGATAGGGACTATGGCTACACCTTC
TRBV7-9,.,TRBJ1-1,TRBD1,CASSPTGEGTEAFF,TGTGCCAGCAGCCCTACAGGGGAGGGAACTGAAGCTTTCTTT
TRBV7-9,few,TRBJ1-1,.,CASSLRGTEAFF,TGTGCCAGCAGCTTAAGAGGCACTGAAGCTTTCTTT
TRBV30,few,TRBJ1-5,.,CAWSEPKFYSNQPQHF,TGTGCCTGGAGTGAGCCAAAATTTTATAGCAATCAGCCCCAGCATTTT
TRBV9,once,TRBJ2-5,TRBD1,CASSTRTGVGETQYF,TGTGCCAGCAGCACTAGGACAGGGGTAGGAGAGACCCAGTACTTC
TRBV9,.,TRBJ2-3,.,CASSAPTGHPGTQYF,TGTGCCAGCAGCGCACCGACAGGTCATCCAGGTACGCAGTATTTT
TRBV25-1,.,TRBJ2-1,.,CASSEYAEGKNNEQFF,TGTGCCAGCAGTGAATACGCGGAGGGGAAGAACAATGAGCAGTTCTTC
TRBV27,.,TRBJ1-6,.,CASSPGAERNSPLHF,TGTGCCAGCAGTCCGGGGGCGGAGCGTAATTCACCCCTCCACTTT
TRBV12-5,.,TRBJ2-1,TRBD2,CASRLAGVGSYNEQFF,TGTGCTAGTAGGCTAGCGGGAGTAGGGTCCTACAATGAGCAGTTCTTC
TRBV4-3,.,TRBJ1-1,.,CASSQVEGSEAFF,TGCGCCAGCAGCCAAGTTGAGGGCTCTGAAGCTTTCTTT
TRBV9,.,TRBJ2-1,TRBD1,CASSVEGQGRHEQFF,TGTGCCAGCAGCGTAGAAGGACAGGGGAGGCATGAGCAGTTCTTC
TRBV9,.,TRBJ1-1,TRBD1,CASSVGIYQGAVLGTEAFF,TGTGCCAGCAGCGTAGGGATTTACCAGGGGGCTGTTTTGGGCACTGAAGCTTTCTTT
TRBV7-9,.,TRBJ2-3,TRBD2,CASSLPPAGGNTDTQYF,TGTGCCAGCAGCCTACCTCCAGCGGGAGGCAACACAGATACGCAGTATTTT
TRBV28,.,TRBJ1-6,TRBD1,CASSLKSGTGRSPLHF,TGTGCCAGCAGTTTAAAATCCGGGACAGGGCGTTCACCCCTCCACTTT
TRBV13,.,TRBJ2-3,.,CASSLGWTDTQYF,TGTGCCAGCAGCTTAGGGTGGACAGATACGCAGTATTTT
TRBV12-5,.,TRBJ1-2,.,CASGLGAHYGYTF,TGTGCTAGTGGTTTGGGTGCACACTATGGCTACACCTTC
TRBV9,.,TRBJ1-2,.,CASSTTGNYGYTF,TGTGCCAGCAGCACAACCGGGAACTATGGCTACACCTTC
TRBV28,.,TRBJ1-1,.,CASSALGGRDREAFF,TGTGCCAGCAGTGCCCTCGGGGGGCGCGATCGGGAGGCTTTCTTT
TRBV5-6,.,TRBJ2-3,.,CASSLTDTQYF,TGTGCCAGCAGCTTAACAGATACGCAGTATTTT
TRBV30,.,TRBJ2-1,TRBD2,CAWSNSGGRNNEQFF,TGTGCCTGGAGTAATAGCGGGGGCCGGAACAATGAGCAGTTCTTC
TRBV19,once,TRBJ2-1,TRBD2,CASSIAAGGPNEQFF,TGTGCCAGTAGTATAGCGGCGGGAGGGCCGAATGAGCAGTTCTTC
TRBV11-3,.,TRBJ2-1,TRBD2,CASSLAGPAHNEQFF,TGTGCCAGCAGCCTAGCGGGGCCGGCCCATAATGAGCAGTTCTTC
TRBV19,.,TRBJ2-3,.,CASAWAGTDTQYF,TGTGCCAGTGCATGGGCCGGCACAGATACGCAGTATTTT
TRBV28,.,TRBJ1-3,.,CASSYHVGGAAGNTIYF,TGTGCCAGCAGCTACCACGTCGGGGGGGCAGCTGGAAACACCATATATTTT
TRBV9,few,TRBJ1-1,.,CASSAHREKNTEAFF,TGTGCCAGCAGCGCTCACAGGGAAAAGAACACTGAAGCTTTCTTT
TRBV6-5,.,TRBJ1-2,.,CASSFSRGLSYGYTF,TGTGCCAGCAGTTTCTCACGGGGGCTTTCCTATGGCTACACCTTC
TRBV5-5,.,TRBJ2-3,TRBD2,CASSGTSGGSTDTQYF,TGTGCCAGCAGCGGGACTAGCGGGGGGAGCACAGATACGCAGTATTTT
TRBV5-1,.,TRBJ1-2,.,CASSLAGGGYTF,TGCGCCAGCAGCTTGGCCGGCGGTGGCTACACCTTC
TRBV23-1,.,TRBJ2-7,.,CASSQSTGVTYEQYF,TGCGCCAGCAGTCAATCGACAGGTGTAACCTACGAGCAGTACTTC
TRBV6-6,once,TRBJ2-1,.,CASSYSLGGNEQFF,TGTGCCAGCAGTTACTCTCTCGGGGGCAATGAGCAGTTCTTC
TRBV5-4,.,TRBJ1-6,.,CASSLQGPNSPLHF,TGTGCCAGCAGCTTACAGGGACCCAATTCACCCCTCCACTTT
TRBV6-5,.,TRBJ2-7,TRBD1,CASSYGDRGYEQYF,TGTGCCAGCAGTTATGGGGACAGGGGATACGAGCAGTACTTC
TRBV15,.,TRBJ2-1,TRBD2,CATSRIRTSGKVEQFF,TGTGCCACCAGCAGGATCCGGACTAGCGGGAAGGTTGAGCAGTTCTTC
TRBV10-3,once,TRBJ2-4,.,CAISALEAKNIQYF,TGTGCCATCAGTGCACTCGAAGCCAAAAACATTCAGTACTTC
TRBV5-6,.,TRBJ1-2,.,CASSWSGDYGYTF,TGTGCCAGCAGCTGGTCCGGGGACTATGGCTACACCTTC
TRBV5-1,.,TRBJ1-2,TRBD1,CASLGSGTGANYGYTF,TGCGCCAGCCTTGGGTCCGGGACAGGGGCTAACTATGGCTACACCTTC
TRBV4-3,.,TRBJ2-1,.,CASSPSPGLEQFF,TGCGCCAGCAGCCCCTCTCCGGGGCTGGAGCAGTTCTTC
TRBV11-3,once,TRBJ1-3,.,CASTKGGLLSGNTIYF,TGTGCCAGCACCAAGGGGGGGCTCCTCTCTGGAAACACCATATATTTT
TRBV5-6,.,TRBJ2-1,.,CASSLGGTLKYNEQFF,TGTGCCAGCAGCTTGGGCGGGACTCTTAAGTACAATGAGCAGTTCTTC
TRBV28,.,TRBJ1-2,.,CASGYQAVGGYTF,TGTGCCAGCGGCTACCAGGCTGTGGGTGGCTACACCTTC
TRBV4-3,.,TRBJ2-7,TRBD2,CASSQGEGRHEQYF,TGCGCCAGCAGCCAAGGGGAGGGGCGGCACGAGCAGTACTTC
TRBV18,.,TRBJ2-1,TRBD2,CASSPASGGVFEQFF,TGTGCCAGCTCACCCGCTAGCGGGGGGGTTTTTGAGCAGTTCTTC
TRBV2,.,TRBJ2-1,.,CASNEFHNEQFF,TGTGCCAGCAACGAGTTCCACAATGAGCAGTTCTTC
TRBV15,.,TRBJ2-7,TRBD1,CATSRDRGNEQYF,TGTGCCACCAGCCGGGACAGGGGTAACGAGCAGTACTTC